This T cell receptor beta chain is from a study of blood T cell repertoires in COVID-19. Study details: PBMCs, B-cell-depleted T cells, or T cells were the source of the cDNA or gDNA that made up the material.

Trimming shortened V by 6 bases and J by 0 bases, and 9 bases separated the two germline ends. The length of the CDR3 is 14 residues. Germline CDR1 reads MDHEN; CDR2 reads SYDVKM. Study processing details: Nucleated cell counts were estimated from reference gene primer amplification. Only in-frame clones appear in the TCRdb table, and some are missing; sequencing was by immunoSEQ multiplex PCR. The V and J calls and clone size are taken from that table; D and trimming were inferred from the DNA. The sample has 150,000 to 200,000 clones; about 77% are singletons. Clinical history as reported by participants underpinned cohort assignment.

The sequence came from a woman in her forties or fifties with acute COVID-19. Sequenced input: PBMCs or T cells enriched from blood (not recorded which). The V gene is TRBV28, the J gene TRBJ1-3, with D hard to call. The CDR3 protein is CASRRQNSGNTIYF. CDR3 bases: TGTGCCAGCAGGCGGCAGAACTCTGGAAACACCATATATTTT.